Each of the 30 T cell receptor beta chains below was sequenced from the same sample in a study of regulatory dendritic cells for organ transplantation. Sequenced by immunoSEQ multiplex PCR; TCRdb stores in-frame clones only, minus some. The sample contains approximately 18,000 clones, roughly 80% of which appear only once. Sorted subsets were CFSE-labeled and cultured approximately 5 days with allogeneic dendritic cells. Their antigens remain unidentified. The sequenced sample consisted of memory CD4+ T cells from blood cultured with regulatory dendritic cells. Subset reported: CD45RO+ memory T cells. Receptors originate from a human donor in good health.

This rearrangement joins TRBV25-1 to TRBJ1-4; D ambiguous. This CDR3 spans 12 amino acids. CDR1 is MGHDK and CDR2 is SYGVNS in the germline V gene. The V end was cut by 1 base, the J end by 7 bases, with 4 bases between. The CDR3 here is CASSEFSEKLFF. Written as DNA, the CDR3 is TGTGCCAGCAGTGAATTCTCTGAAAAACTGTTTTTT.

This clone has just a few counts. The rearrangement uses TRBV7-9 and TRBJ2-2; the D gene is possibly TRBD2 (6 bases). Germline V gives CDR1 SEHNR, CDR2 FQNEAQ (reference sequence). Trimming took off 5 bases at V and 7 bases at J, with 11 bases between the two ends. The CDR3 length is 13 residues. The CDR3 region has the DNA TGTGCCAGCAGCCTCATGGAGGGCGGGGAGCTGTTTTTT. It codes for CASSLMEGGELFF.

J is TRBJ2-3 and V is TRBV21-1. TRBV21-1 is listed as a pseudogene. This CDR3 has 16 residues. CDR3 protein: CASSKVGGPNTDTQYF. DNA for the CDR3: TGTGCCAGCAGTAAAGTAGGGGGGCCTAACACAGATACGCAGTATTTT.

The CDR3 spells CASSVGQESLNEQFF. The CDR3 DNA reads TGTGCCAGCAGCGTAGGCCAGGAAAGCCTCAATGAGCAGTTCTTC. V usage is TRBV9 and J usage is TRBJ2-1; unclear D gene. The CDR3 consists of 15 residues. Per germline, CDR1 SGDLS and CDR2 YYNGEE. V was cut by 0 bases and J by 6 bases, with 13 bases left in between. Together with reference TRBV9 and TRBJ2-1, the CDR3 gives the full variable domain: DSGVTQTPKHLITATGQRVTLRCSPRSGDLSVYWYQQSLDQGLQFLIQYYNGEERAKGNILERFSAQQFPDLHSELNLSSLELGDSALYFCASSVGQESLNEQFFGPGTRLTVL.

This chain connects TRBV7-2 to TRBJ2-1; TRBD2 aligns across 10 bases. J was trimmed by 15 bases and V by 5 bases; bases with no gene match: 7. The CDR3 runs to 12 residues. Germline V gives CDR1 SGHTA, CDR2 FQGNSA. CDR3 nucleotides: TGTGCCAGCAGCCCCACCGGGACTAGCGTGTTCTTC. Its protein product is CASSPTGTSVFF.

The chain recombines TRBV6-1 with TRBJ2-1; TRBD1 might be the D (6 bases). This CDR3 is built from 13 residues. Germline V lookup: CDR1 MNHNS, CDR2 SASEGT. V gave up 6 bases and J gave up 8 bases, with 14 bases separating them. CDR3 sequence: CASSKKGEHEQFF. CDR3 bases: TGTGCCAGCAGCAAAAAGGGGGAGCATGAGCAGTTCTTC.

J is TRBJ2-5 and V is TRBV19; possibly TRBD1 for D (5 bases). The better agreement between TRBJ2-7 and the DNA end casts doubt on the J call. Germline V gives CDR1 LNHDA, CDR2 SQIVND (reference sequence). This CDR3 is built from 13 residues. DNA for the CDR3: TGTGCCAGTAGTATCGGGCAGGGCTACGAGCAGTACTTC. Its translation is CASSIGQGYEQYF.

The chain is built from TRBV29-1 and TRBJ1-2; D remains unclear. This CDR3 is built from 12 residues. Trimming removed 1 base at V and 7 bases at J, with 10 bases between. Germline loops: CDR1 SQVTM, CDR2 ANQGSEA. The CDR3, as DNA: TGCAGCGTTGAAGCGTTGGTCGGTGGCTACACCTTC. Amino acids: CSVEALVGGYTF.

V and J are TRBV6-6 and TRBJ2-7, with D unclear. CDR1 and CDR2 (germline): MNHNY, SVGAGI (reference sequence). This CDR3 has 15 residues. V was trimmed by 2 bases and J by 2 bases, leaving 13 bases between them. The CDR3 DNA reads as TGTGCCAGCAGTTACCTATCCAGGCAAGCCTACGAGCAGTACTTC. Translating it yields CASSYLSRQAYEQYF.

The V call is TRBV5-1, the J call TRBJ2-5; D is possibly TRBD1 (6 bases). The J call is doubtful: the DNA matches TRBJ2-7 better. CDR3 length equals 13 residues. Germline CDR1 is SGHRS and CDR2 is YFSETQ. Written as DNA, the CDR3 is TGCGCCAGCAGCGGAACAGGGTCCTACGAGCAGTACTTC. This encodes CASSGTGSYEQYF.

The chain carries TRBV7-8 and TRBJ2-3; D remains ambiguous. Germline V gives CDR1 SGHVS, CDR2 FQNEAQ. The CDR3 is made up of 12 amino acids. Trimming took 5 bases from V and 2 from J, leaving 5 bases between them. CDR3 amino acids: CASSLHTDTQYF. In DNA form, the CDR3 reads TGTGCCAGCAGCCTCCACACAGATACGCAGTATTTT.

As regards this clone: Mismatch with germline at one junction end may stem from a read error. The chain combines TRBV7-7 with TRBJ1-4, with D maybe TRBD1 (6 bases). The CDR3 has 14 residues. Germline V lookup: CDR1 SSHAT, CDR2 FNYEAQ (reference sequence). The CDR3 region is CASSSRQEPEKLFF. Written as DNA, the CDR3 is TGTGCTAGCAGCTCCCGACAGGAGCCCGAAAAACTGTTTTTT.

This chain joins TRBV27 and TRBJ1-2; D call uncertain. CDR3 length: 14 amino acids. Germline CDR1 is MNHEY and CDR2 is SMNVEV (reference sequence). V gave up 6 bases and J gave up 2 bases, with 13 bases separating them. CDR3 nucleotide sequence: TGTGCCAGCAGCCTGGGAGCGGAGAACTATGGCTACACCTTC. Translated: CASSLGAENYGYTF.

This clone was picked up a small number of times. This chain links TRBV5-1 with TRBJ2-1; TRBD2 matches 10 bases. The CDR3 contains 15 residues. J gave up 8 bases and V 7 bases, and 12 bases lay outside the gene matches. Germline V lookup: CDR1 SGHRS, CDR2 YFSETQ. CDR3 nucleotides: TGCGCCAGCGAAGAATCTAGCGGGAGAAGCGATGAGCAGTTCTTC. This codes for CASEESSGRSDEQFF.

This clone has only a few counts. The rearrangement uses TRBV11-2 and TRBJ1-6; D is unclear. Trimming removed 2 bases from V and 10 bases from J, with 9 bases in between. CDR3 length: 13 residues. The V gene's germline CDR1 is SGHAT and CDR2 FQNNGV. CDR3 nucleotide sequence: TGTGCCAGCAGCTTAACCTTCGGCTCACCCCTCCACTTT. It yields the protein CASSLTFGSPLHF.

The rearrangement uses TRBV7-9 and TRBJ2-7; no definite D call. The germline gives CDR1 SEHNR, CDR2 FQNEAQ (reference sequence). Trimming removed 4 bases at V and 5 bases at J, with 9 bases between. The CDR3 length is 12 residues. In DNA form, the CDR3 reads TGTGCCAGCAGCTCAACGGGCGACGAGCAGTACTTC. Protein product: CASSSTGDEQYF.

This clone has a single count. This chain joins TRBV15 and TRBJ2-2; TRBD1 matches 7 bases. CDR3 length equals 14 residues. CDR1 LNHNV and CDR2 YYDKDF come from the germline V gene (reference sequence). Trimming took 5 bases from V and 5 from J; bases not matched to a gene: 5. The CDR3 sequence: CATSGGTATGELFF. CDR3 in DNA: TGTGCCACCAGCGGTGGGACAGCGACCGGGGAGCTGTTTTTT. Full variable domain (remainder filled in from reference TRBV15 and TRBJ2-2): DAMVIQNPRYQVTQFGKPVTLSCSQTLNHNVMYWYQQKSSQAPKLLFHYYDKDFNNEADTPDNFQSRRPNTSFCFLDIRSPGLGDTAMYLCATSGGTATGELFFGEGSRLTVL.

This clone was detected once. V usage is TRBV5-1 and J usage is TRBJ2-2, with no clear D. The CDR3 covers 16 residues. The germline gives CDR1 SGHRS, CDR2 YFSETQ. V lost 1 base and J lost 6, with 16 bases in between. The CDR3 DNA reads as TGCGCCAGCAGCTTGCAACCCACAGTTGGGGCCGGGGAGCTGTTTTTT. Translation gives CASSLQPTVGAGELFF. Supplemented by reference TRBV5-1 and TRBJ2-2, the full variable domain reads KAGVTQTPRYLIKTRGQQVTLSCSPISGHRSVSWYQQTPGQGLQFLFEYFSETQRNKGNFPGRFSGRQFSNSRSEMNVSTLELGDSALYLCASSLQPTVGAGELFFGEGSRLTVL.

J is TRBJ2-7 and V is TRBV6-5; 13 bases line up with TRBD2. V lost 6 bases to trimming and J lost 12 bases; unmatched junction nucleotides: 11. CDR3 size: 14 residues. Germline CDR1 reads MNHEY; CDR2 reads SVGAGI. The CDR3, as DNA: TGTGCCAGCAGGGACGGGGGGACTAGCGGGAATCCGTACTTC. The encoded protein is CASRDGGTSGNPYF.

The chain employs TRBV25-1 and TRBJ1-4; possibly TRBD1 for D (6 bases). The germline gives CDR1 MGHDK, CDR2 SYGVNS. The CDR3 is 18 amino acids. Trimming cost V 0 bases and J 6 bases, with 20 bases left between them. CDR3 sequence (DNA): TGTGCCAGCAGTGAATATATTCTGGGAGGGGGGCCTGATGAAAAACTGTTTTTT. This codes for CASSEYILGGGPDEKLFF.

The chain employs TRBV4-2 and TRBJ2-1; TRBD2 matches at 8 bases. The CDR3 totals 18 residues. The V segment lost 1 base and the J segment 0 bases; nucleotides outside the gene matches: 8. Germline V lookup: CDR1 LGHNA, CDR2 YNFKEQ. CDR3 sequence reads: CASSQGPSGLGSYNEQFF. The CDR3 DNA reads TGTGCCAGCAGCCAAGGTCCCTCGGGACTAGGCTCCTACAATGAGCAGTTCTTC.

The CDR3 DNA sequence: TGTGCCAGCAGTGAATCTAATCCGGGACAGGGCTTTCGCTACACCTTC. As protein: CASSESNPGQGFRYTF. The chain employs TRBV2 and TRBJ1-2, with TRBD1 matching over 9 bases. Germline V gene sequence: CDR1 SNHLY, CDR2 FYNNEI. After removal of 2 bases from V and 9 bases from J, the junction contained 13 bases not matched to a gene. This CDR3 contains 16 residues.

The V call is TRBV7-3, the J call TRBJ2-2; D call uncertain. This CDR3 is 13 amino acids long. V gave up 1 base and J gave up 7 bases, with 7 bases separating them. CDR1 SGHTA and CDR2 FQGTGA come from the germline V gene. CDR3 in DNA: TGTGCCAGCAGCTTAAGAGGCGGCGGGGAGCTGTTTTTT. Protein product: CASSLRGGGELFF.

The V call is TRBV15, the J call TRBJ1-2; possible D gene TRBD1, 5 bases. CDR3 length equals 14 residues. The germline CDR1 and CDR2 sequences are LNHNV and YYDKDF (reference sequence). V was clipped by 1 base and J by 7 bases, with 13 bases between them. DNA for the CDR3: TGTGCCACCAGCAGAGGCGGGGGAAAGAGTGGCTACACCTTC. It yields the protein CATSRGGGKSGYTF.

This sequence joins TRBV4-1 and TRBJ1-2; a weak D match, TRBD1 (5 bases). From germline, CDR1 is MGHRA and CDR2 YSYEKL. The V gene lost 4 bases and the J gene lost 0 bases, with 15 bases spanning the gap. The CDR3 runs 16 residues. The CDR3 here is CASSLGVTPPNYGYTF. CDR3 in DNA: TGCGCCAGCAGCCTAGGGGTGACACCTCCTAACTATGGCTACACCTTC.

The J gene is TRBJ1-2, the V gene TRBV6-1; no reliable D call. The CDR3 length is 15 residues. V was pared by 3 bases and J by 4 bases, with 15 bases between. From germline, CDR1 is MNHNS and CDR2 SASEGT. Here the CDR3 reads CASSDAFGVGYGYTF. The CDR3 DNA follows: TGTGCCAGCAGTGACGCGTTTGGGGTGGGCTATGGCTACACCTTC.

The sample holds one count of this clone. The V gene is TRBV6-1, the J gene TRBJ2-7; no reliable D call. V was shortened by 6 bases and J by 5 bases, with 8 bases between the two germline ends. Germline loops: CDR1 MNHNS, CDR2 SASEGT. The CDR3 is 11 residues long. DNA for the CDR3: TGTGCCAGCAGGGACGGAAACGAGCAGTACTTC. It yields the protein CASRDGNEQYF.

The CDR3, as DNA: TGTGCCAGCAGCGTCCTTGGGGGCGCCGGCCTCACTGAAGCTTTCTTT. Its translation is CASSVLGGAGLTEAFF. V and J are TRBV9 and TRBJ1-1; D is perhaps TRBD1 (6 bases). The CDR3 spans 16 residues. The ends were cut back, 2 bases at V and 4 bases at J, with 18 bases in the middle. Germline assignment: CDR1 SGDLS and CDR2 YYNGEE.

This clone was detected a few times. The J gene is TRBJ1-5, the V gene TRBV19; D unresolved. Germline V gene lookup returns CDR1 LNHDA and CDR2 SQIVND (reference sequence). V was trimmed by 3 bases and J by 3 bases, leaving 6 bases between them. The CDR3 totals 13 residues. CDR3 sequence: CASSMWVNQPQHF. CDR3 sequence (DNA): TGTGCCAGTAGTATGTGGGTCAATCAGCCCCAGCATTTT.

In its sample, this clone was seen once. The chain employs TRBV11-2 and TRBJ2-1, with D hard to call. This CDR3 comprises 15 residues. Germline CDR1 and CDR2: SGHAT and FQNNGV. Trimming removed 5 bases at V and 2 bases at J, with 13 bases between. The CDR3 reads CASSQMPGTYNEQFF. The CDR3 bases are TGTGCCAGCAGCCAAATGCCGGGCACCTACAATGAGCAGTTCTTC.